This T cell receptor beta chain was retrieved from a study of radiotherapy plus CTLA-4 blockade in lung cancer. Study in general: Objective responses emerged in over 15% of patients, and around 29% attained disease control. Points from the study as a whole: Blood-borne expansion of tumor-derived TCR clones followed radiotherapy plus ipilimumab.

V shed 5 bases, J shed 9 bases, and the junction held 9 bases outside the gene matches. The CDR3 consists of 15 residues. CDR1 MDHEN and CDR2 SYDVKM come from the germline V gene. Sequencing used immunoSEQ multiplex PCR; TCRdb keeps in-frame clones, though not all of them. The data contain about 66,000 clones, around 83% of them seen just once; the ten biggest clones take up roughly 4%. Comments on this clone: The antigen remains unidentified.

Chemo-refractory metastatic non-small-cell lung cancer patients were treated with focal radiation plus CTLA-4 blockade with ipilimumab. V gene TRBV28 combines with J gene TRBJ2-1; 11 bases are a match to TRBD2. The source is a human donor with non-small cell lung cancer who had a partial response to radiotherapy plus ipilimumab. The sequenced sample was peripheral blood, obtained from a patient treated with radiotherapy plus ipilimumab. CDR3 region: CASSPGVAGGPEQFF. The CDR3 DNA is TGTGCCAGCAGTCCAGGGGTAGCGGGAGGGCCTGAGCAGTTCTTC. The full variable domain, its missing parts supplied by reference TRBV28 and TRBJ2-1, is DVKVTQSSRYLVKRTGEKVFLECVQDMDHENMFWYRQDPGLGLRLIYFSYDVKMKEKGDIPEGYSVSREKKERFSLILESASTNQTSMYLCASSPGVAGGPEQFFGPGTRLTVL.